The rows below give T cell receptor beta chains drawn from one sample of a study of CD8+ T cells in alopecia areata. Clones were sequenced by immunoSEQ multiplex PCR, and TCRdb holds only the in-frame ones, with some missing. This sample has 61,000 or so clones, with approximately 96% found just once. The sequenced sample was CD8+ T cells sorted from blood, obtained at week 0. The receptors come from a human donor with alopecia areata. Each CDR3 is given with its conserved first and last residue. The order of the fields is V gene, J gene, clone size, D gene, CDR3 DNA, CDR3 protein. D genes are given only for firm matches. Size tells how often a clone was seen (once, few, many) or the class of an expanded clone, and some rows leave it out.

>TRBV5-1|TRBJ2-1|once|TRBD2
TGCGCCAGCAGCTTGGAGGTAGCGGGGGGTCCCGATGAGCAGTTCTTC
CASSLEVAGGPDEQFF
>TRBV5-1|TRBJ1-2|.|.
TGCGCCAGCAGCTTGGTTGCGGATAAGAACTCCTATGGCTACACCTTC
CASSLVADKNSYGYTF
>TRBV29-1|TRBJ2-3|.|TRBD1
TGCAGCGTTGAAGGGACAGGGAGCACAGATACGCAGTATTTT
CSVEGTGSTDTQYF
>TRBV7-9|TRBJ1-1|.|.
TGTGCCAGCAGCTTAGCTGCCAGGGTTGTAGCTGAAGCTTTCTTT
CASSLAARVVAEAFF
>TRBV30|TRBJ1-1|.|TRBD1
TGTGCCTGGGAAACAGGGGCCAACACTGAAGCTTTCTTT
CAWETGANTEAFF
>TRBV4-3|TRBJ2-5|.|TRBD2
TGCGCCAGCAGCCAAGATCCTAGCGGGGGGGCCGAGACCCAGTACTTC
CASSQDPSGGAETQYF
>TRBV7-6|TRBJ2-1|.|.
TGTGCCAGCAGCTTGGGTTCAGCCCGGGCTGGGGATGAGCAGTTCTTC
CASSLGSARAGDEQFF
>TRBV9|TRBJ1-1|.|.
TGTGCCAGCAGCCCTCAACCCGGACAATTCACTGAAGCTTTCTTT
CASSPQPGQFTEAFF
>TRBV7-6|TRBJ2-5|.|TRBD2
TGTGCCAGCAGCTTAGGCCTAGCGGGGGCAGGAGAGACCCAGTACTTC
CASSLGLAGAGETQYF
>TRBV29-1|TRBJ1-5|.|.
TGCAGCGTTGTGGAGGGCAATCAGCCCCAGCATTTT
CSVVEGNQPQHF
>TRBV10-3|TRBJ1-1|.|TRBD1
TGTGCCATCAGTGAGAGACAGGGGCTGAACACTGAAGCTTCCTTT
CAISERQGLNTEASF
>TRBV5-1|TRBJ2-7|.|TRBD1
TGCGCCAGCAGCTTGGGGACAGGAAGGGAACACGAGCAGTACTTC
CASSLGTGREHEQYF
>TRBV29-1|TRBJ2-7|.|.
TGCAGCGTTGAAGGACGAGGGGCAAGCTCCTACGAGCAGTACTTC
CSVEGRGASSYEQYF
>TRBV5-1|TRBJ2-7|.|TRBD2
TGCGCCAGCAGCTACGCGGTGGCTAGCGGGGTGTTAACCTACGAGCAGTACTTC
CASSYAVASGVLTYEQYF
>TRBV19|TRBJ2-5|.|TRBD2
TGTGCCAGTAGCCGGACTAGCGGGGAAGAGACCCAGTACTTC
CASSRTSGEETQYF
>TRBV7-9|TRBJ2-7|.|.
TGTGCCAGCACCTCCTTGGCTCTGGGCTACGAGCAGTACTTC
CASTSLALGYEQYF
>TRBV6-5|TRBJ2-7|.|TRBD2
TGTGCCAGCAAAACCGGGACTAGCTGGGCCTACGAGCAGTACTTC
CASKTGTSWAYEQYF
>TRBV11-2|TRBJ2-5|.|.
TGTGCCAGCAGCGCCGACGAGACCCAGTACTTC
CASSADETQYF
>TRBV10-2|TRBJ2-3|.|.
TGCGCCAGCAGTGTCGGGCCTTACACAGATACGCAGTATTTT
CASSVGPYTDTQYF
>TRBV13|TRBJ1-6|.|TRBD1
TGTGCCAGCAGCGTCCGGGACAGGGGTGCCTCACCCCTCCACTTT
CASSVRDRGASPLHF
>TRBV14|TRBJ2-1|.|TRBD2
TGTGCCAGCAGCCAAGACTGGCGGGGGGGCCTCAATGAGCAGTTCTTC
CASSQDWRGGLNEQFF
>TRBV4-2|TRBJ2-1|once|.
TGTGCCAGCAGCCCTCTCAGCGGGTCTGGCGGGGAGTACAATGAGCAGTTCTTC
CASSPLSGSGGEYNEQFF
>TRBV19|TRBJ2-2|.|.
TGTGCCAGTAGAGTTGCCAACACCGGGGAGCTGTTTTTT
CASRVANTGELFF
>TRBV7-9|TRBJ2-3|.|.
TGTGCCAGCAGCTCGGGTCGGACAGATTTCACAGATACGCAGTATTTT
CASSSGRTDFTDTQYF
>TRBV11-2|TRBJ2-1|.|TRBD2
TGTGCCAGCAGCTTAGGACTAGCGGACTACAATGAGCAGTTCTTC
CASSLGLADYNEQFF
>TRBV9|TRBJ2-1|.|TRBD2
TGTGCCAGCAGCACTAGGGTAGCGGGGGGGCAAGATGAGCAGTTCTTC
CASSTRVAGGQDEQFF
>TRBV7-9|TRBJ2-7|.|TRBD1
TGTGCCAGCAGCTCCCGCGACAGGGGCTACGAGCAGTACTTC
CASSSRDRGYEQYF